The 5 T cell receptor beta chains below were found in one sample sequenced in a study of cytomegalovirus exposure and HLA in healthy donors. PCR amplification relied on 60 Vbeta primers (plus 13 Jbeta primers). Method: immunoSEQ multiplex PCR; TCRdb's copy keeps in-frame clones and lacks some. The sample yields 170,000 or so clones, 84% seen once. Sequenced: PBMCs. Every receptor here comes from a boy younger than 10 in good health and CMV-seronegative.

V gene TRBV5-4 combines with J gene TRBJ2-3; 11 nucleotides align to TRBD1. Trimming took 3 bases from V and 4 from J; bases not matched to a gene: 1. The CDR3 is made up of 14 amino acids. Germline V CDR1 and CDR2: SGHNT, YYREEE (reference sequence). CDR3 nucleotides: TGTGCCAGCAGCTCGGGACAGGGGGCAGATACGCAGTATTTT. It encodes CASSSGQGADTQYF.

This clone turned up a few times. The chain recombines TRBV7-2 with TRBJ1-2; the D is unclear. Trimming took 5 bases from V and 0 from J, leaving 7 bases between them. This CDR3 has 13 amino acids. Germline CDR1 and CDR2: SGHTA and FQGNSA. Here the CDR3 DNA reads TGTGCCAGCAGCCCCGCGGCTAACTATGGCTACACCTTC. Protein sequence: CASSPAANYGYTF.

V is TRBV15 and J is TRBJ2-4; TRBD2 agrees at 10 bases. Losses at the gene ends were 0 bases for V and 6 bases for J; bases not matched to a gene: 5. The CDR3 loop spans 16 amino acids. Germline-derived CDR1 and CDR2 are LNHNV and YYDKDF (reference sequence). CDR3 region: CATSRDLRTSGNIQYF. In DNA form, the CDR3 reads TGTGCCACCAGCAGAGATCTTCGGACTAGCGGAAACATTCAGTACTTC.

CDR3 in amino acids: CASSLASGRPNEQFF. The CDR3 DNA follows: TGCGCCAGCAGCTTGGCTAGCGGGAGACCCAATGAGCAGTTCTTC. The chain links TRBV5-1 to TRBJ2-1; 10 bases line up with TRBD2. This CDR3 is 15 amino acids long. CDR1 is SGHRS and CDR2 is YFSETQ in the germline V gene. The V gene end was trimmed by 0 bases and the J gene end by 6 bases; junction bases not matched to a gene: 3. The variable domain in full, with the rest retrieved from reference TRBV5-1 and TRBJ2-1, is KAGVTQTPRYLIKTRGQQVTLSCSPISGHRSVSWYQQTPGQGLQFLFEYFSETQRNKGNFPGRFSGRQFSNSRSEMNVSTLELGDSALYLCASSLASGRPNEQFFGPGTRLTVL.

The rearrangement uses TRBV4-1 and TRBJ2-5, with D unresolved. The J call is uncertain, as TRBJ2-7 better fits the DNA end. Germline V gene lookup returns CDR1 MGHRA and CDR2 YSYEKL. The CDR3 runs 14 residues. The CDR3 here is CASSQDLVGREQYF. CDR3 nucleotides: TGCGCCAGCAGCCAAGATCTGGTCGGTCGCGAGCAGTACTTC.